The rows below give T cell receptor beta chains drawn from one sample of a study of T cells in Graves' hyperthyroidism and ophthalmopathy. TCRdb fed the multiplex PCR reads into MiXCR, producing one record per CDR3 protein. The data show hundreds of thousands of distinct CDR3 sequences, 14% seen once. Sequenced sample: blood. The receptors here all came from a young woman with Graves' hyperthyroidism. Both conserved end residues are part of each CDR3. Each record gives: clone size, V gene, J gene, D gene, CDR3 DNA, CDR3 protein. D genes are given only for firm matches. Clone size is shown for a subset of rows, as once, few, many or a class of expanded clone.

many	TRBV6-6	TRBJ2-6	NA	TGTGCCAGCAGTTACGGGTTCTCTGGGGCCAACGTCCTGACTTTC	CASSYGFSGANVLTF
NA	TRBV6-1	TRBJ2-7	TRBD1	TGTGCCAGCAGCCGTCAGGGGGTGGGGGACGAGCAGTACTTC	CASSRQGVGDEQYF
NA	TRBV7-9	TRBJ2-7	NA	TGTGCCAGCAGCTTACAAGCGGTGGGGGAGCAGTACTTC	CASSLQAVGEQYF
few	TRBV27	TRBJ1-2	NA	TGTGCCAGCAGTTTCCGGACGGCCAAAACTCACTATGGCTACACCTTC	CASSFRTAKTHYGYTF
few	TRBV6-1	TRBJ1-5	NA	TGTGCCAGCGTTTGGGCAGTTTTTAGCAATCAGCCCCAGCATTTT	CASVWAVFSNQPQHF
many	TRBV11-2	TRBJ2-3	NA	TGTGCCAGCAGCACCCTGCGGACAAGAACGCAGTATTTT	CASSTLRTRTQYF
many	TRBV7-2	TRBJ2-1	NA	TGTGCCAGCAGCGCCCGGAAGGCAGTCTACAATGAGCAGTTCTTC	CASSARKAVYNEQFF
many	TRBV27	TRBJ1-1	NA	TGTGCCAGCAGCTACTGGGGGGGTACTGAAGCTTTCTTT	CASSYWGGTEAFF
NA	TRBV29-1	TRBJ2-2	NA	TGCAGCGGGCTTAGGTCGCTCACCCGGGAGCTGTTTTTT	CSGLRSLTRELFF
many	TRBV30	TRBJ2-4	TRBD1	TGTGCCGAAGGGGACAGAGCCAAAAACATTCAGTACTTC	CAEGDRAKNIQYF
few	TRBV28	TRBJ1-2	NA	TGTGCCAGCAGTCTGGGGTGGGGAGGGATTGGCTACACCTTC	CASSLGWGGIGYTF
few	TRBV11-1	TRBJ2-4	NA	TGTGCCAGCAGCTTCTCGGGGGCGAACATTCAGTACTTC	CASSFSGANIQYF
few	TRBV29-1	TRBJ2-1	TRBD1	TGCAGCGTTAGCGGACAGGGGCGAAACAATGAGCAGTTCTTC	CSVSGQGRNNEQFF
few	TRBV7-2	TRBJ2-1	TRBD2	TGTGCCAGCAGTCAGGACAGCGGGGGTTTAGATGAGCAGTTCTTC	CASSQDSGGLDEQFF
few	TRBV24-1	TRBJ2-4	TRBD1	TGTGCCACCAGTGAATCCGGGACAGGGGGCGAAAACATTCAGTACTTC	CATSESGTGGENIQYF
NA	TRBV9	TRBJ1-1	TRBD1	TGTGCCAGCAGCGTGACAGGGGGTGACACTGAAGCTTTCTTT	CASSVTGGDTEAFF
many	TRBV20-1	TRBJ2-2	NA	TGCAGTGCTAGAGTGTCTAGGGACACCGGGGAGCTGTTTTTT	CSARVSRDTGELFF
many	TRBV7-8	TRBJ2-1	NA	TGTGCCAGCAGCCCATTGGCCGGGTACAATGAGCAGTTCTTC	CASSPLAGYNEQFF
NA	TRBV28	TRBJ1-1	NA	TGTGCCAGCAGTTTTATGGGTCAGAGCTTTGAAGCTTTCTTT	CASSFMGQSFEAFF
many	TRBV28	TRBJ1-1	NA	TGTGCCAGCAGCGGAGGGGGGGGGCCGAACACTGAAGCTTTCTTT	CASSGGGGPNTEAFF
many	TRBV20-1	TRBJ2-7	NA	TGCAGTGCTAGAGGACCGGGACACCTCTACGAGCAGTACTTC	CSARGPGHLYEQYF
few	TRBV5-6	TRBJ1-1	NA	TGTGCCAGCAGCTCATTCTGGGGTGACATGAACACTGAAGCTTTCTTT	CASSSFWGDMNTEAFF
NA	TRBV12-3/TRBV12-4	TRBJ1-5	NA	TGTGCCAGCAGCCCGGACAACCCCCGGGTGGCCCAGCATTTT	CASSPDNPRVAQHF
NA	TRBV5-4	TRBJ2-7	NA	TGTGCCAGCAGCCACCCCCCATTATTGGCAGAAGAGTACGAGCAGTACTTC	CASSHPPLLAEEYEQYF
NA	TRBV6-1	TRBJ2-1	NA	TGTGCCAGCAGCCCTTACCGGGATAACAATGAGCAGTTCTTC	CASSPYRDNNEQFF
NA	TRBV6-5	TRBJ2-7	NA	TGTGCCAGCAGTTACCCACGACAGATTTGGTACGAGCAGTACTTC	CASSYPRQIWYEQYF
many	TRBV20-1	TRBJ2-1	TRBD2	TGCAGTGCTAGAACTCTGGCCAGCGGGAGATCATACAATGAGCAGTTCTTC	CSARTLASGRSYNEQFF
many	TRBV30	TRBJ2-2	NA	TGTGCCTGGAGTCTGGTAAACACCGGGGAGCTGTTTTTT	CAWSLVNTGELFF
NA	TRBV7-8	TRBJ2-7	NA	TGTGCCAGCAGCTCTCGACAGTCCTCAACCTACGAGCAGTACTTC	CASSSRQSSTYEQYF
NA	TRBV19	TRBJ1-2	NA	TGTGCCAGTAACCCCGAAATGTCTTACTATGGCTACACCTTC	CASNPEMSYYGYTF
many	TRBV28	TRBJ2-5	NA	TGTGCCAGCAGTTTATATTTTGGGGTCGGGGACGGCCAAGAGACCCAGTACTTC	CASSLYFGVGDGQETQYF
many	TRBV11-2	TRBJ2-7	TRBD2	TGTGCCAGCAGCTTACACGCGGGGAGGGAGGGCCACTACGAGCAGTACTTC	CASSLHAGREGHYEQYF
many	TRBV27	TRBJ2-7	TRBD2	TGTGCCAGCAGCTGGACTAGCGGGGGGCCCTACGAGCAGTACTTC	CASSWTSGGPYEQYF
few	TRBV14	TRBJ1-2	NA	TGTGCCAGCAGCCAAGATCGTAGCGGCAAATATGGCTACACCTTC	CASSQDRSGKYGYTF
few	TRBV24-1	TRBJ2-7	NA	TGTGCCACCAGTCTAAATACGGGCTACGAGCAGTACTTC	CATSLNTGYEQYF
NA	TRBV10-2	TRBJ2-2	TRBD1	TGCGCCAGCAGCGCCACACCCGACAGGGCCACCGGGGAGCTGTTTTTT	CASSATPDRATGELFF